What follows are 26 T cell receptor beta chains derived from one specimen sequenced in a study of CD4+ T cells in melanoma. Assay: immunoSEQ multiplex PCR; the TCRdb copy retains only in-frame clones and omits some. The sample shows over 130,000 clones, roughly 91% of them seen only once. All receptors derive from a human donor with melanoma.

The genes are TRBV11-2 and TRBJ1-1; D is possibly TRBD1 (5 bases). The ends were cut back, 5 bases at V and 2 bases at J, with 24 bases in the middle. This CDR3 region has 18 residues. The germline V gene encodes CDR1 SGHAT and CDR2 FQNNGV. CDR3 sequence reads: CASSPLGEGIGRNTEAFF. CDR3 in DNA: TGTGCCAGCAGCCCACTCGGGGAGGGGATTGGCCGTAACACTGAAGCTTTCTTT.

The V call is TRBV7-9, the J call TRBJ2-3, with no clear D. The germline V and J ends were trimmed by 3 bases and 3 bases, with 13 bases remaining between them. Looked up from germline, CDR1 is SEHNR and CDR2 is FQNEAQ (reference sequence). This CDR3 has 15 amino acids. DNA for the CDR3: TGTGCCAGCAGCTTCATGGCTAGTGCGACAGATACGCAGTATTTT. This sequence encodes CASSFMASATDTQYF.

This clone has only one observation. The chain carries TRBV14 and TRBJ2-3, with D possibly matching TRBD2 (6 bases). CDR1 SGHDN and CDR2 FVKESK come from the germline V gene. V was pared by 1 base and J by 2 bases, with 16 bases between. The CDR3 has 17 residues. CDR3 bases: TGTGCCAGCAGCCAAGTTCTCTACGGGGGAATCACAGATACGCAGTATTTT. Residues: CASSQVLYGGITDTQYF.

This clone appeared once. The V call is TRBV2, the J call TRBJ1-5; 8 bases map to TRBD1. The V and J ends lost 5 bases and 2 bases, in that order; junction bases with no gene match: 5. CDR3 length: 15 amino acids. Germline CDR1 SNHLY, CDR2 FYNNEI. CDR3 nucleotide sequence: TGTGCCAGCAGTTCACAGGGGGGTGGCAATCAGCCCCAGCATTTT. This encodes CASSSQGGGNQPQHF.

This rearrangement joins TRBV18 to TRBJ1-1, with TRBD1 as a possible D gene (6 bases). This CDR3 spans 14 amino acids. V shed 4 bases and J shed 2 bases, with 11 bases lying between them. The germline gives CDR1 KGHSH, CDR2 LQKENI. The CDR3 sequence is CASSLDRFNTEAFF. In nucleotides, the CDR3 is TGTGCCAGCTCACTCGACAGGTTTAACACTGAAGCTTTCTTT.

This sequence joins TRBV7-8 and TRBJ1-3, with D possibly being TRBD1 (6 bases). The CDR3 runs 16 residues. The germline gives CDR1 SGHVS, CDR2 FQNEAQ. V gave up 2 bases and J gave up 0 bases, with 11 bases separating them. CDR3 DNA sequence: TGTGCCAGCAGCTTATACCGAGGGGGCTCTGGAAACACCATATATTTT. Its translation: CASSLYRGGSGNTIYF.

The chain links TRBV20-1 to TRBJ2-1; D might be TRBD1 (5 bases). This CDR3 spans 11 amino acids. V shed 6 bases and J shed 8 bases, with 11 bases lying between them. Looked up from germline, CDR1 is DFQATT and CDR2 is SNEGSKA (reference sequence). The CDR3 DNA reads TGCAGTGCCCATTGGGGCTATGAGCAGTTCTTC. Residues: CSAHWGYEQFF.

The chain carries TRBV5-5 and TRBJ1-1; TRBD1 matches at 10 bases. The CDR3 runs 16 residues. Germline CDR1 reads SGHKS; CDR2 reads YYEKEE (reference sequence). V trimming: 4 bases; J trimming: 5 bases; junction bases outside the gene matches: 11. This CDR3 is CASSRGQGSAGTEAFF. The CDR3 DNA is TGTGCCAGCAGCAGGGGACAGGGGTCCGCAGGAACTGAAGCTTTCTTT.

The CDR3 region has the DNA TGTGCCAGCAGCCTTGATTGGTTGGGCACTGAAGCTTTCTTT. It specifies CASSLDWLGTEAFF. This chain joins TRBV7-2 and TRBJ1-1; the D is unclear. The V end was cut by 5 bases, the J end by 4 bases, with 14 bases between. In germline, CDR1 is SGHTA, CDR2 FQGNSA. This CDR3 is 14 amino acids long.

This clone was picked up a small number of times. The chain is built from TRBV7-9 and TRBJ1-5; D call uncertain. The CDR3 contains 12 residues. Germline CDR1 is SEHNR and CDR2 is FQNEAQ (reference sequence). The V and J ends lost 1 base and 5 bases respectively, with 3 bases between them. The DNA of the CDR3 is TGTGCCAGCAGCTTAGGAGATCAGCCCCAGCATTTT. It translates to CASSLGDQPQHF.

The V and J genes are TRBV2 and TRBJ2-5, with D tentatively TRBD2 (6 bases). This CDR3 contains 13 residues. Trimming left V 3 bases short and J 5 bases short, with 10 bases between. Germline V gene lookup returns CDR1 SNHLY and CDR2 FYNNEI. The chain's CDR3 is CASSEGGRETQYF. DNA for the CDR3: TGTGCCAGCAGTGAGGGGGGTCGGGAGACCCAGTACTTC.

The J gene is TRBJ1-2, the V gene TRBV5-4, with 8 bases matching TRBD1. The V gene's germline CDR1 is SGHNT and CDR2 YYREEE (reference sequence). The V segment lost 2 bases and the J segment 9 bases; nucleotides outside the gene matches: 9. This CDR3 spans 14 amino acids. DNA for the CDR3: TGTGCCAGCAGCTTTAGTGGCACAGGGGGACGCTACACCTTC. Amino acids: CASSFSGTGGRYTF.

V usage is TRBV7-9 and J usage is TRBJ1-2; D is undetermined. Germline V gene sequence: CDR1 SEHNR, CDR2 FQNEAQ (reference sequence). The CDR3 has 18 residues. V was pared by 2 bases and J by 2 bases, with 21 bases between. DNA of the CDR3: TGTGCCAGCAGCTTACTCGGTTCACGGGCTGAGAGCAACTATGGCTACACCTTC. This translates into CASSLLGSRAESNYGYTF.

J is TRBJ1-2 and V is TRBV18, with D perhaps TRBD1 (6 bases). V was clipped by 2 bases and J by 4 bases, with 14 bases between them. Germline V lookup: CDR1 KGHSH, CDR2 LQKENI. The CDR3 spans 15 residues. CDR3 bases: TGTGCCAGCTCACCAGCGACGACAGGACGCTATGGCTACACCTTC. Translated, it gives CASSPATTGRYGYTF.

V is TRBV6-4 and J is TRBJ1-1; D is perhaps TRBD1 (5 bases). This CDR3 contains 14 residues. Germline CDR1 and CDR2: MRHNA and SNTAGT. Trimming removed 6 bases at V and 3 bases at J, with 14 bases between. CDR3 bases: TGTGCCAGCAGAAGACAGTGGTCGGACACTGAAGCTTTCTTT. As protein: CASRRQWSDTEAFF.

V gene TRBV9 combines with J gene TRBJ2-7, with D uncertain. Germline V gene lookup returns CDR1 SGDLS and CDR2 YYNGEE. This CDR3 spans 15 amino acids. V was shortened by 0 bases and J by 2 bases, with 12 bases between the two germline ends. The CDR3 DNA reads TGTGCCAGCAGCGTAGGAGAAGCTGTAACCTACGAGCAGTACTTC. Protein product: CASSVGEAVTYEQYF.

This chain's CDR3 is CASSPATDTQYF. CDR3 nucleotides: TGTGCCAGCAGTCCAGCCACAGATACGCAGTATTTT. The rearrangement uses TRBV2 and TRBJ2-3; D not certain. Trimming removed 5 bases at V and 2 bases at J, with 5 bases between. The CDR3 has 12 amino acids. Germline CDR1 SNHLY, CDR2 FYNNEI.

The rearrangement uses TRBV11-3 and TRBJ1-6; D unresolved. Germline loops: CDR1 SGHNT, CDR2 YENEEA. The CDR3 has 13 amino acids. With 3 bases removed from V and 10 bases from J, the gap between germline ends came to 10 bases. The CDR3 loop reads CASSLEVGSPLHF. DNA for the CDR3: TGTGCCAGCAGCTTGGAAGTGGGCTCACCCCTCCACTTT.

This chain links TRBV9 with TRBJ2-2; 12 positions match TRBD2. Per germline, CDR1 SGDLS and CDR2 YYNGEE. The CDR3 covers 17 residues. V lost 5 bases and J lost 3; bases outside the gene matches: 8. The CDR3, as DNA: TGTGCCAGCAGATCTGGACTAGCGGGGCCAGACACCGGGGAGCTGTTTTTT. This codes for CASRSGLAGPDTGELFF.

V and J are TRBV6-5 and TRBJ2-1; 9 nucleotides align to TRBD2. Germline V gives CDR1 MNHEY, CDR2 SVGAGI. V gave up 2 bases and J gave up 7 bases; unmatched junction bases: 6. The CDR3 sequence is 15 residues long. The CDR3 DNA sequence: TGTGCCAGCAGTTACGGCGGGGGGGCAGGTAATGAGCAGTTCTTC. Translation: CASSYGGGAGNEQFF.

The rearrangement joins TRBV5-8 to TRBJ1-1, with D perhaps TRBD1 (6 bases). Deletions cut 0 bases from V and 1 base from J, with 10 bases between. The germline V gene encodes CDR1 SGHTS and CDR2 YDEGEE. The CDR3 runs to 15 residues. The CDR3 bases are TGTGCCAGCAGCTTGGATGGCAGGGGGAACACTGAAGCTTTCTTT. Translation: CASSLDGRGNTEAFF.

The chain is built from TRBV5-1 and TRBJ1-5, with D perhaps matching TRBD1 (6 bases). V lost 4 bases to trimming and J lost 2 bases, with 16 bases between them. The CDR3 totals 16 residues. Germline V gene lookup returns CDR1 SGHRS and CDR2 YFSETQ. The CDR3 region is CASSPGGNPGNQPQHF. The CDR3, as DNA: TGCGCCAGCAGCCCGGGGGGCAACCCTGGCAATCAGCCCCAGCATTTT.

The chain uses TRBV11-2 and TRBJ2-2; 7 bases map to TRBD2. Germline-derived CDR1 and CDR2 are SGHAT and FQNNGV. The CDR3 covers 14 residues. The ends lost 1 base at V and 6 bases at J; junction bases unmatched: 2. The CDR3 sequence is CASSLGLAPGELFF. CDR3 in DNA: TGTGCCAGCAGCTTAGGACTAGCCCCCGGGGAGCTGTTTTTT.

The J gene is TRBJ1-3, the V gene TRBV11-2, with D hard to call. V was pared by 3 bases and J by 0 bases, with 9 bases between. The CDR3 is 15 amino acids. Germline V gene data show CDR1 as SGHAT and CDR2 as FQNNGV. The DNA of the CDR3 is TGTGCCAGCAGCTTGGATCTGCTCTCTGGAAACACCATATATTTT. Amino acids: CASSLDLLSGNTIYF.

This clone has only one observation. The genes are TRBV28 and TRBJ2-7; TRBD1 matches 8 bases. CDR1 and CDR2 from the germline V gene are MDHEN and SYDVKM. CDR3 length: 14 residues. J gave up 0 bases and V 8 bases, and 6 bases lay outside the gene matches. CDR3 sequence (DNA): TGTGCCAGCGTTACAGGGGGACTCTCCTACGAGCAGTACTTC. This encodes CASVTGGLSYEQYF.

The rearrangement links TRBV5-6 to TRBJ2-3; D possibly matches TRBD1 or TRBD2 (6 bases each). Germline CDR1 and CDR2: SGHDT and YYEEEE. This CDR3 region has 13 residues. The V gene lost 4 bases and the J gene lost 5 bases, with 11 bases spanning the gap. The CDR3 DNA is TGTGCCAGCAGCCTAAGGGGGGAAGATACGCAGTATTTT. Encoded protein: CASSLRGEDTQYF.